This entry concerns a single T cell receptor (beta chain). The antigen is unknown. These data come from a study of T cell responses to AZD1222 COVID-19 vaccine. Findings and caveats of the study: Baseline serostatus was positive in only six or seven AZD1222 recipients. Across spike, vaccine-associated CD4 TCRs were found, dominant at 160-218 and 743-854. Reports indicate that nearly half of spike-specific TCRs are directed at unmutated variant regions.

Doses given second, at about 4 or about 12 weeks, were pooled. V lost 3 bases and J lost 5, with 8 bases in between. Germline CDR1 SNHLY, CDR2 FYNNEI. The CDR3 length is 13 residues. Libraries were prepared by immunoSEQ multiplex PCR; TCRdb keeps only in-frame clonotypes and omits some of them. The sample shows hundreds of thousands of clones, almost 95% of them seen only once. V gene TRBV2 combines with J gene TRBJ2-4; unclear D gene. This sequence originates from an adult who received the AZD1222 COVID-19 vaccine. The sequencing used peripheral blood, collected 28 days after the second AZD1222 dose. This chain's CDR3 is CASSEETENIQYF. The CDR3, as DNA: TGTGCCAGCAGTGAGGAAACAGAAAACATTCAGTACTTC.